One sample yielded the 28 T cell receptor beta chains listed below, sequenced in a study of response to subunit inactivated influenza vaccine. TCRdb processed the RT-PCR reads anew with MiXCR; each CDR3 protein has one entry. The sample records some 800,000 distinct CDR3 sequences, approximately 21% being singletons. The sequencing here drew on PBMCs from blood, taken about 5 days after vaccination. These receptors originate from a man aged 50 or older who received an inactivated influenza vaccine.

The chain uses TRBV3-1 and TRBJ1-1, with unresolved D. V was pared by 1 base and J by 6 bases, with 12 bases between. This CDR3 region has 14 residues. CDR1 LGHDT and CDR2 YNNKEL come from the germline V gene (reference sequence). The CDR3 is CASSQGTLIAEAFF. DNA of the CDR3: TGTGCCAGCAGCCAAGGAACCCTTATTGCTGAAGCTTTCTTT.

Here the CDR3 DNA reads TGTGCCAGCAGTTTATATCAGGGGGGCTCTGGAAACACCATATATTTT. Residues: CASSLYQGGSGNTIYF. V gene TRBV28 combines with J gene TRBJ1-3; TRBD1 agrees at 7 bases. Germline V gene sequence: CDR1 MDHEN, CDR2 SYDVKM. The CDR3 contains 16 residues. Trimming at V came to 1 base and at J to 0 bases, leaving 3 bases not matched to a gene.

This clonotype was seen a few times. J is TRBJ2-1 and V is TRBV29-1; 9 bases agree with TRBD1. This CDR3 contains 13 residues. Germline CDR1 is SQVTM and CDR2 is ANQGSEA. V trimming: 1 base; J trimming: 12 bases; junction bases outside the gene matches: 7. CDR3 amino acids: CSVEVGDRVTQFF. For the CDR3, the DNA is TGCAGCGTTGAAGTGGGGGACAGGGTTACGCAGTTCTTC.

This clonotype was detected a few times. The chain carries TRBV29-1 and TRBJ2-3; 10 nucleotides align to TRBD2. CDR1 is SQVTM and CDR2 is ANQGSEA in the germline V gene. The V segment lost 5 bases and the J segment 4 bases; nucleotides outside the gene matches: 3. CDR3 length: 13 residues. This CDR3 reads CSVLAGGADTQYF. CDR3 bases: TGCAGCGTTTTAGCGGGAGGAGCAGATACGCAGTATTTT.

The rearrangement joins TRBV6-1 to TRBJ2-5, with D perhaps TRBD1 (6 bases). Trimming took 6 bases from V and 5 from J, leaving 19 bases between them. In germline, CDR1 is MNHNS, CDR2 SASEGT. The CDR3 loop spans 15 amino acids. The CDR3 DNA reads as TGTGCCAGCAGATCCGGGACACAGGTCGGTGAGACCCAGTACTTC. Translating gives CASRSGTQVGETQYF.

This clonotype was seen at least ten times. This chain joins TRBV20-1 and TRBJ2-5; D remains unclear. Trimming cost V 5 bases and J 2 bases, with 12 bases left between them. CDR3 length: 13 amino acids. From germline, CDR1 is DFQATT and CDR2 SNEGSKA (reference sequence). CDR3 residues: CSAWRRHQETQYF. CDR3 DNA sequence: TGCAGTGCTTGGCGGAGACATCAAGAGACCCAGTACTTC.

This clonotype was observed at least ten times. The chain is built from TRBV10-3 and TRBJ2-3; D not resolved. CDR3 length: 14 amino acids. V was cut by 1 base and J by 1 base, with 6 bases left in between. Germline loops: CDR1 ENHRY, CDR2 SYGVKD. The CDR3 here is CAISELAGTDTQYF. The DNA of the CDR3 is TGTGCCATCAGTGAGTTGGCTGGCACAGATACGCAGTATTTT.

This clonotype was counted only a few times. The V gene is TRBV24-1, the J gene TRBJ2-1; 8 positions match TRBD1. The CDR3 extends over 15 amino acids. Per the germline V gene, CDR1 is KGHDR and CDR2 is SFDVKD. J was trimmed by 1 base and V by 3 bases; bases with no gene match: 1. The CDR3 nucleotides read TGTGCCACCAGTGATACAGGGGGTTCCTACAATGAGCAGTTCTTC. Protein sequence: CATSDTGGSYNEQFF.

The J gene is TRBJ2-7, the V gene TRBV25-1; TRBD1 agrees at 7 bases. V lost 4 bases and J lost 9; bases outside the gene matches: 12. This CDR3 contains 14 residues. Looked up from germline, CDR1 is MGHDK and CDR2 is SYGVNS. This CDR3 is CASSAETQYRGQYF. DNA of the CDR3: TGTGCCAGCAGTGCCGAGACACAGTACAGGGGGCAGTACTTC.

This clonotype was seen ten or more times. This chain connects TRBV7-8 to TRBJ1-6; D uncertain. The CDR3 runs 15 residues. Per the germline V gene, CDR1 is SGHVS and CDR2 is FQNEAQ. Trimming shortened V by 4 bases and J by 7 bases, and 14 bases separated the two germline ends. CDR3 sequence (DNA): TGTGCCAGCAGCTCTCCCGGCTTTGACAATTCACCCCTCCACTTT. It specifies CASSSPGFDNSPLHF.

The chain is built from TRBV27 and TRBJ1-2; D gene ambiguous. Looked up from germline, CDR1 is MNHEY and CDR2 is SMNVEV (reference sequence). The CDR3 totals 15 residues. The germline V and J ends were trimmed by 5 bases and 6 bases, with 19 bases remaining between them. The DNA of the CDR3 is TGTGCCAGCAGTCCGAGAAGCGCGGGGTGGGATGGCTACACCTTC. Translation gives CASSPRSAGWDGYTF.

There are a few counts of this clonotype. The chain recombines TRBV20-1 with TRBJ2-1; 12 bases align to TRBD2. The CDR3 totals 16 residues. The germline V gene has CDR1 DFQATT and CDR2 SNEGSKA (reference sequence). V shed 6 bases and J 7 bases; nucleotides not matched to a gene: 13. The CDR3 sequence is CSAKQMGLAGGNEQFF. The CDR3 DNA follows: TGCAGTGCCAAACAAATGGGGCTAGCGGGAGGGAATGAGCAGTTCTTC.

In this sample, this clonotype turned up a few times. This chain joins TRBV6-2 or TRBV6-3 and TRBJ2-5; D is undetermined. The CDR3 is 12 amino acids. The germline V gene encodes CDR1 MNHEY and CDR2 SVGEGT. Trimming removed 7 bases from V and 4 bases from J, with 10 bases in between. The CDR3 spells CASTDPPETQYF. The CDR3 DNA reads as TGTGCCAGCACCGACCCCCCAGAGACCCAGTACTTC.

The chain links TRBV20-1 to TRBJ2-1; D is ambiguous. The CDR3 is 11 residues long. Germline V CDR1 and CDR2: DFQATT, SNEGSKA (reference sequence). V was trimmed by 6 bases and J by 8 bases, leaving 11 bases between them. DNA of the CDR3: TGCAGTGCCCTGACGTCCCATGAGCAGTTCTTC. It yields the protein CSALTSHEQFF.

This rearrangement joins TRBV27 to TRBJ2-1, with no clear D. The CDR3 has 12 residues. V was pared by 6 bases and J by 6 bases, with 9 bases between. Germline CDR1 reads MNHEY; CDR2 reads SMNVEV (reference sequence). CDR3 nucleotide sequence: TGTGCCAGCAGACGCCCCCCCAATGAGCAGTTCTTC. Its translation is CASRRPPNEQFF.

This clonotype was observed a few times. The genes are TRBV9 and TRBJ2-1, with 9 bases identical to TRBD2. Germline lookup yields CDR1 SGDLS and CDR2 YYNGEE. Trimming removed 2 bases from V and 7 bases from J; junction bases left unmatched: 10. CDR3 length equals 16 residues. The CDR3 sequence: CASSVHSGSYSNEQFF. The CDR3 nucleotides are TGTGCCAGCAGCGTCCATAGCGGGAGTTACTCGAATGAGCAGTTCTTC.

The rearrangement uses TRBV5-1 and TRBJ1-6; 8 bases match TRBD1. The CDR3 runs to 17 residues. Trimming at V came to 0 bases and at J to 9 bases, leaving 11 bases not matched to a gene. Germline CDR1 and CDR2: SGHRS and YFSETQ. The CDR3 sequence is CASSLGGSTGVVSPLHF. CDR3 in DNA: TGCGCCAGCAGCTTGGGTGGATCGACAGGGGTGGTTTCACCCCTCCACTTT.

This clonotype was recorded a few times. CDR3 nucleotides: TGTGCCAGCAGCCAACCTACCGGGACAGGGGACGAAAAACTGTTTTTT. Its protein is CASSQPTGTGDEKLFF. The rearrangement joins TRBV4-2 to TRBJ1-4; 10 bases fit TRBD1. There are 16 residues in the CDR3. Trimming removed 2 bases from V and 8 bases from J; junction bases left unmatched: 8. In germline, CDR1 is LGHNA, CDR2 YNFKEQ.

This clonotype occurred once. The genes are TRBV10-1 and TRBJ2-7; perhaps TRBD2 as D (6 bases). The germline gives CDR1 WNHNN, CDR2 SYGVQD (reference sequence). CDR3 size: 12 residues. Deletions cut 2 bases from V and 6 bases from J, with 8 bases between. The CDR3 coding sequence is TGCGCCAGCAGTGAGGGGGGGAGCGAGCAGTACTTC. Encoded protein: CASSEGGSEQYF.

V usage is TRBV7-6 and J usage is TRBJ2-1; maybe TRBD2 (5 bases). The germline V and J ends were trimmed by 5 bases and 8 bases, with 22 bases remaining between them. CDR3 size: 16 residues. Germline CDR1 SGHVS, CDR2 FNYEAQ. The CDR3 reads CASSSQKEGFGHEQFF. The CDR3 nucleotides are TGTGCCAGCAGCAGCCAGAAAGAGGGTTTCGGGCATGAGCAGTTCTTC. The whole variable domain, filled in from reference TRBV7-6 and TRBJ2-1, reads GAGVSQSPRYKVTKRGQDVALRCDPISGHVSLYWYRQALGQGPEFLTYFNYEAQQDKSGLPNDRFSAERPEGSISTLTIQRTEQRDSAMYRCASSSQKEGFGHEQFFGPGTRLTVL.

A few counts support this clonotype. J is TRBJ1-5 and V is TRBV4-3, with D possibly being TRBD1 (5 bases). The CDR3 is 13 residues long. The ends were cut back, 6 bases at V and 4 bases at J, with 10 bases in the middle. The germline V gene has CDR1 LGHNA and CDR2 YSLEER. The CDR3 DNA is TGCGCCAGCAGTCGCAGGGTTAATCAGCCCCAGCATTTT. Encoded protein: CASSRRVNQPQHF.

In this sample, this clonotype turned up a few times. The V and J genes are TRBV7-8 and TRBJ2-3, with 11 bases identical to TRBD2. The CDR3 has 16 residues. The trim removed 5 bases at V and 7 bases at J, leaving 11 bases unmatched. Germline loops: CDR1 SGHVS, CDR2 FQNEAQ. CDR3 nucleotides: TGTGCCAGCAGCCGTCGACTAGCGGGAAAACTAAATACGCAGTATTTT. Translation: CASSRRLAGKLNTQYF.

This clonotype was seen more than once but under ten times. V gene TRBV5-1 combines with J gene TRBJ2-3; 11 positions agree with TRBD2. This CDR3 comprises 17 residues. Germline assignment: CDR1 SGHRS and CDR2 YFSETQ. J was trimmed by 4 bases and V by 2 bases; bases with no gene match: 9. This CDR3 is CASSLLAGAGSADTQYF. Here the CDR3 DNA reads TGCGCCAGCAGCTTACTAGCGGGGGCTGGAAGTGCAGATACGCAGTATTTT.

This clonotype was seen more than once but under ten times. The V call is TRBV5-1, the J call TRBJ2-7; 11 bases agree with TRBD2. Germline CDR1 is SGHRS and CDR2 is YFSETQ. This CDR3 contains 16 residues. The J segment lost 2 bases and the V segment lost 4 bases, leaving 8 bases of the junction unmatched. CDR3 sequence: CASSRSGGALPYEQYF. CDR3 nucleotide sequence: TGCGCCAGCAGCCGTAGCGGGGGGGCCCTTCCCTACGAGCAGTACTTC.

The chain is built from TRBV24-1 and TRBJ2-2; 8 nucleotides agree with TRBD2. This CDR3 region has 15 residues. The J segment lost 6 bases and the V segment lost 4 bases, leaving 6 bases of the junction unmatched. Germline-derived CDR1 and CDR2 are KGHDR and SFDVKD. The CDR3 sequence: CATSDPPGGAGELFF. The CDR3 DNA sequence: TGTGCCACCAGTGACCCGCCGGGGGGGGCCGGGGAGCTGTTTTTT.

J is TRBJ1-2 and V is TRBV28; 7 nucleotides agree with TRBD1. The CDR3 consists of 14 residues. The V segment lost 5 bases and the J segment 3 bases; nucleotides outside the gene matches: 6. The germline V gene has CDR1 MDHEN and CDR2 SYDVKM. The DNA of the CDR3 is TGTGCCAGCAGTGAGGACAGGTCCTACTATGGCTACACCTTC. Protein product: CASSEDRSYYGYTF.

This clonotype was found once. This chain connects TRBV20-1 to TRBJ2-2, with 8 bases that match TRBD2. V dropped 4 bases and J dropped 5; count of bases not matched to a gene: 9. Germline CDR1 reads DFQATT; CDR2 reads SNEGSKA (reference sequence). This CDR3 has 15 amino acids. CDR3 nucleotide sequence: TGCAGTGCTAAAACCGGGACTAGGGGTACCGGGGAGCTGTTTTTT. It specifies CSAKTGTRGTGELFF.

In DNA form, the CDR3 reads TGTGCCAGCAGTTTTTGGACTAGCGGGGTGGGCGGGGAGCTGTTTTTT. The encoded protein is CASSFWTSGVGGELFF. This chain links TRBV12-3 or TRBV12-4 with TRBJ2-2; 12 nucleotides align to TRBD2. V gave up 3 bases and J gave up 7 bases; unmatched junction bases: 6. The CDR3 runs 16 residues.